This T cell receptor (beta chain) originates from a study of cytomegalovirus exposure and HLA in healthy donors. Findings and limits, study-wide: Researchers reported in a later analysis that common viral pathogens appeared linked to several top clusters. Overall, roughly 170 TCR beta chains were annotated as cytomegalovirus-associated.

Germline CDR1 reads SGHAT; CDR2 reads FQNNGV. The CDR3 has 16 residues. V gave up 0 bases and J gave up 2 bases, with 14 bases separating them. With respect to this clone: What it binds is unknown.

13 Jbeta primers and 60 Vbeta primers were used for the PCR. As originally analysed: An analysis performed later counted 70 million to 90 million unique TCR beta chains (approximately 11 million of them shared). Profiled with immunoSEQ multiplex PCR; TCRdb holds only in-frame clones, not every one. V and J calls and clone size are as listed in that table; D and trimming were resolved from the DNA. Its listing shows around 130,000 clones. Sequencing was carried out using PBMCs. This TCR derives from a woman aged 35 to 49 in good health and CMV-seronegative. J is TRBJ2-7 and V is TRBV11-2; possible D gene TRBD1, 5 bases. Here the CDR3 reads CASSLDIEGETYEQYF. The CDR3 bases are TGTGCCAGCAGCTTAGATATTGAAGGGGAAACCTACGAGCAGTACTTC.